The next 30 T cell receptor beta chains were all read from a single sample in a study of blood T cell repertoires in COVID-19. Measured with immunoSEQ multiplex PCR; TCRdb has only the in-frame clones, and not every one. Here the sample spans 200,000 to 300,000 clones, 70% to 90% being singletons. The specimen sequenced was peripheral blood. The receptor source for this set is a man aged 30 to 39 with active or convalescent COVID-19.

J is TRBJ2-3 and V is TRBV5-1, with D possibly being TRBD1 (6 bases). The CDR3 consists of 17 residues. V lost 4 bases to trimming and J lost 1 base, with 19 bases between them. The germline CDR1 and CDR2 sequences are SGHRS and YFSETQ. CDR3 nucleotides: TGCGCCAGCAGCCGACTCCCTACTCGGACAGGCACAGATACGCAGTATTTT. Encoded protein: CASSRLPTRTGTDTQYF.

This clone has just one count. The rearrangement links TRBV4-2 to TRBJ1-4, with 8 positions matching TRBD1. V gave up 1 base and J gave up 5 bases; unmatched junction bases: 0. The V gene's germline CDR1 is LGHNA and CDR2 YNFKEQ. The CDR3 totals 14 residues. The CDR3 DNA reads TGTGCCAGCAGCCAAGGACAGGGGAATGAAAAACTGTTTTTT. Amino acids: CASSQGQGNEKLFF.

In nucleotides, the CDR3 is TGTGCCATCAGTATGACCGGGACATCCTACGAGCAGTACTTC. As protein: CAISMTGTSYEQYF. V and J are TRBV10-3 and TRBJ2-7, with D perhaps TRBD1 (6 bases). Germline V gene data show CDR1 as ENHRY and CDR2 as SYGVKD. The CDR3 sequence is 14 residues long. Deletions cut 5 bases from V and 1 base from J, with 12 bases between.

V usage is TRBV27 and J usage is TRBJ2-3, with a possible D match to TRBD2 (7 bases). This CDR3 contains 15 residues. Trimming left V 8 bases short and J 0 bases short, with 15 bases between. From germline, CDR1 is MNHEY and CDR2 SMNVEV (reference sequence). The CDR3 nucleotides are TGTGCCAGCTCCGGGGGGCATACTAGCACAGATACGCAGTATTTT. Translating gives CASSGGHTSTDTQYF.

The chain joins TRBV2 to TRBJ1-5, with D perhaps TRBD1 (6 bases). CDR3 length: 15 residues. V lost 4 bases to trimming and J lost 6 bases, with 16 bases between them. CDR1 is SNHLY and CDR2 is FYNNEI in the germline V gene. The CDR3 bases are TGTGCCAGCAGTGGGTCGTCAGGGGTTCCTCAGCCCCAGCATTTT. It codes for CASSGSSGVPQPQHF.

The rearrangement uses TRBV2 and TRBJ2-3, with D maybe TRBD2 (6 bases). Germline V lookup: CDR1 SNHLY, CDR2 FYNNEI. V was clipped by 10 bases and J by 5 bases, with 16 bases between them. The CDR3 extends over 13 amino acids. CDR3: CATHRRGQDTQYF. The CDR3 DNA reads as TGTGCCACCCATAGGAGGGGCCAAGATACGCAGTATTTT.

J is TRBJ1-5 and V is TRBV6-5; D is uncertain. Germline V CDR1 and CDR2: MNHEY, SVGAGI. Trimming took off 10 bases at V and 3 bases at J, with 19 bases between the two ends. The CDR3 has 15 residues. The chain's CDR3 is CATARVLGNNQPQHF. The CDR3 region has the DNA TGTGCCACAGCGCGGGTTTTGGGGAACAATCAGCCCCAGCATTTT.

The V and J genes are TRBV9 and TRBJ2-7; possibly TRBD2 for D (5 bases). This CDR3 comprises 13 residues. Trimming removed 1 base from V and 5 bases from J, with 10 bases in between. Per germline, CDR1 SGDLS and CDR2 YYNGEE. CDR3 sequence: CASSVRGEHEQYF. CDR3 bases: TGTGCCAGCAGCGTACGGGGAGAGCACGAGCAGTACTTC.

This clone was recorded once. The gene calls are TRBV6-5 and TRBJ1-5; D remains ambiguous. The V and J ends lost 7 bases and 0 bases respectively, with 7 bases between them. There are 13 residues in the CDR3. The germline CDR1 and CDR2 sequences are MNHEY and SVGAGI. CDR3 region: CASTENSNQPQHF. The CDR3 bases are TGTGCCAGCACGGAGAATAGCAATCAGCCCCAGCATTTT.

The genes are TRBV6-1 and TRBJ1-6; perhaps TRBD1 as D (6 bases). Per germline, CDR1 MNHNS and CDR2 SASEGT. The CDR3 sequence is 16 residues long. Trimming left V 2 bases short and J 6 bases short, with 14 bases between. The CDR3: CASSELAGASNSPLHF. The DNA of the CDR3 is TGTGCCAGCAGTGAACTCGCGGGGGCGAGTAATTCACCCCTCCACTTT.

V and J are TRBV15 and TRBJ2-5; no definite D call. CDR1 LNHNV and CDR2 YYDKDF come from the germline V gene (reference sequence). CDR3 length: 14 amino acids. Trimming left V 5 bases short and J 2 bases short, with 12 bases between. The CDR3 loop is CATSDGYEQETQYF. CDR3 bases: TGTGCCACCAGCGACGGGTATGAGCAAGAGACCCAGTACTTC.

This clone came up once. The rearrangement links TRBV12-3 or TRBV12-4 to TRBJ1-1; D is unclear. V gave up 7 bases and J gave up 1 base, with 7 bases separating them. This CDR3 region has 12 residues. CDR3: CASTKQNTEAFF. CDR3 bases: TGTGCCAGCACCAAACAGAACACTGAAGCTTTCTTT.

V and J are TRBV6-1 and TRBJ1-2, with a weak D call TRBD1 (6 bases). Per germline, CDR1 MNHNS and CDR2 SASEGT. The CDR3 is made up of 14 amino acids. V was pared by 0 bases and J by 10 bases, with 15 bases between. CDR3 residues: CASSEASGHRFYTF. The CDR3 DNA reads as TGTGCCAGCAGTGAAGCGTCGGGACACCGGTTCTACACCTTC.

The V call is TRBV11-2, the J call TRBJ2-7; TRBD2 aligns across 8 bases. CDR1 is SGHAT and CDR2 is FQNNGV in the germline V gene. V lost 2 bases, J lost 4 bases, and 7 bases stayed unmatched. The CDR3 sequence is 15 residues long. CDR3 sequence: CASSLTGTRDYEQYF. Written as DNA, the CDR3 is TGTGCCAGCAGCTTAACCGGGACTAGGGATTACGAGCAGTACTTC.

To note about this clone: This sample includes further DNA sequences coding for the same CDR3. The V call is TRBV5-4, the J call TRBJ2-1; 11 nucleotides agree with TRBD1. V trimming: 3 bases; J trimming: 4 bases; junction bases outside the gene matches: 3. The CDR3 contains 15 residues. Germline loops: CDR1 SGHNT, CDR2 YYREEE (reference sequence). CDR3 loop: CASSSGTGGYNEQFF. The CDR3 DNA is TGTGCCAGCAGCTCCGGGACAGGGGGATACAATGAGCAGTTCTTC.

The J gene is TRBJ2-1, the V gene TRBV11-3; tentatively, D is TRBD2 (6 bases). The CDR3 has 14 amino acids. The germline CDR1 and CDR2 sequences are SGHNT and YENEEA. V was cut by 5 bases and J by 0 bases, with 8 bases left in between. The CDR3 loop is CASSRGSSYNEQFF. DNA of the CDR3: TGTGCCAGCAGCCGGGGGAGCTCCTACAATGAGCAGTTCTTC.

This chain uses TRBV24-1 with TRBJ2-1; 7 nucleotides align to TRBD2. The CDR3 is 12 amino acids. CDR1 is KGHDR and CDR2 is SFDVKD in the germline V gene. V was clipped by 5 bases and J by 7 bases; unmatched bases: 1. CDR3 residues: CATSVGGNEQFF. In DNA, the CDR3 is TGTGCCACCAGTGTGGGGGGGAATGAGCAGTTCTTC.

The chain has TRBV5-4 and TRBJ1-1; TRBD1 agrees at 12 bases. With V trimmed by 5 bases and J by 0 bases, 5 bases remained unmatched. The CDR3 is 16 amino acids. In germline, CDR1 is SGHNT, CDR2 YYREEE (reference sequence). The CDR3 region has the DNA TGTGCCAGCAGTTCGGGACAGGGGGCCATGAACACTGAAGCTTTCTTT. The encoded protein is CASSSGQGAMNTEAFF.

Only a few counts were recorded for this clone. The chain has TRBV3-1 (or the pseudogene TRBV3-2) and TRBJ1-6; 10 nucleotides match TRBD1. This CDR3 contains 15 residues. V shed 7 bases, J shed 8 bases, and the junction held 8 bases outside the gene matches. Germline-derived CDR1 and CDR2 are LGHDT and YNNKEL (reference sequence). The CDR3 loop is CASTQTGTGDSPLHF. CDR3 nucleotide sequence: TGTGCCAGCACACAAACCGGGACAGGGGATTCACCCCTCCACTTT.

The chain is built from TRBV6-5 and TRBJ2-7; the match to TRBD1 covers 9 bases. Germline CDR1 reads MNHEY; CDR2 reads SVGAGI. The CDR3 has 15 residues. V lost 6 bases, J lost 5 bases, and 11 bases stayed unmatched. The DNA of the CDR3 is TGTGCCAGCAGGGGGGGGACAGGGTGGTATAACGAGCAGTACTTC. Residues: CASRGGTGWYNEQYF.

The chain carries TRBV4-1 and TRBJ2-7; perhaps TRBD1 as D (5 bases). The CDR3 is made up of 12 amino acids. The germline gives CDR1 MGHRA, CDR2 YSYEKL. V was clipped by 6 bases and J by 2 bases, with 8 bases between them. The chain's CDR3 is CASRGHAYEQYF. CDR3 sequence (DNA): TGCGCCAGCAGGGGGCACGCCTACGAGCAGTACTTC.

The chain recombines TRBV25-1 with TRBJ1-1, with D perhaps TRBD1 (6 bases). From germline, CDR1 is MGHDK and CDR2 SYGVNS. Trimming stripped 6 bases from V and 11 bases from J, with 16 bases between. The CDR3 is 12 amino acids. CDR3 sequence (DNA): TGTGCCAGCAGCCGTTCGGGGGGCTTGGCTTTCTTT. Residues: CASSRSGGLAFF.

The chain uses TRBV3-1 (or the pseudogene TRBV3-2) and TRBJ2-7, with D perhaps TRBD2 (5 bases). Germline V gene sequence: CDR1 LGHDT, CDR2 YNNKEL (reference sequence). The CDR3 sequence is 12 residues long. Trimming took 0 bases from V and 7 from J, leaving 7 bases between them. The chain's CDR3 is CASSQEGREQYF. CDR3 sequence (DNA): TGTGCCAGCAGCCAAGAAGGGAGAGAGCAGTACTTC.

This chain connects TRBV19 to TRBJ1-5; TRBD1 matches at 8 bases. Germline V CDR1 and CDR2: LNHDA, SQIVND (reference sequence). This CDR3 has 16 amino acids. V shed 6 bases and J 3 bases; nucleotides not matched to a gene: 10. The CDR3 region has the DNA TGTGCCAGTAGGATACTTCGGGGACAGGCCAATCAGCCCCAGCATTTT. This encodes CASRILRGQANQPQHF.

The chain uses TRBV4-1 and TRBJ2-1; 10 positions match TRBD2. The CDR3 runs to 18 residues. The germline CDR1 and CDR2 sequences are MGHRA and YSYEKL. V lost 4 bases, J lost 5 bases, and 14 bases stayed unmatched. In DNA, the CDR3 is TGCGCCAGCAGCCCCAGACTAGACGTAGCGGGGGGCCACAATGAGCAGTTCTTC. The encoded protein is CASSPRLDVAGGHNEQFF.

The V gene is TRBV6-5, the J gene TRBJ1-6; D call uncertain. CDR1 and CDR2 (germline): MNHEY, SVGAGI. The CDR3 is 14 residues long. Trimming removed 0 bases from V and 9 bases from J, with 9 bases in between. For the CDR3, the DNA is TGTGCCAGCAGTTACTCAGGAGTTTCTTCACCCCTCCACTTT. It codes for CASSYSGVSSPLHF.

The chain combines TRBV7-2 with TRBJ2-7; D may be TRBD2 (5 bases). V shed 4 bases and J shed 3 bases, with 13 bases lying between them. Germline CDR1 reads SGHTA; CDR2 reads FQGNSA. The CDR3 length is 14 residues. For the CDR3, the DNA is TGTGCCAGCAGCTCCGGTACGAGGGTCTACGAGCAGTACTTC. Protein: CASSSGTRVYEQYF.

The rearrangement links TRBV5-1 to TRBJ2-2; D perhaps matches TRBD2 (5 bases). The CDR3 runs 16 residues. Trimming removed 0 bases from V and 7 bases from J, with 16 bases in between. CDR1 SGHRS and CDR2 YFSETQ come from the germline V gene. The DNA for the CDR3 is TGCGCCAGCAGCTTGGGTATGGGGTTCCGGGACGGGGAGCTGTTTTTT. As protein: CASSLGMGFRDGELFF.

This chain joins TRBV3-1 (or the pseudogene TRBV3-2) and TRBJ2-5; D call uncertain. The V and J ends lost 3 bases and 0 bases respectively, with 14 bases between them. Germline V CDR1 and CDR2: LGHDT, YNNKEL (reference sequence). The CDR3 extends over 16 amino acids. The CDR3 nucleotides read TGTGCCAGCAGCCACCCGCTGTCCCTACACCAAGAGACCCAGTACTTC. As protein: CASSHPLSLHQETQYF.

This clone was found once. The rearrangement links TRBV10-2 to TRBJ1-2, with a weak D call TRBD1 (6 bases). Germline-derived CDR1 and CDR2 are WSHSY and SAAADI. The CDR3 covers 11 residues. Trimming shortened V by 1 base and J by 10 bases, and 7 bases separated the two germline ends. The CDR3 DNA reads TGCGCCAGCAGTGAGTGGACAGTCTACACCTTC. It translates to CASSEWTVYTF.